These T cell receptor beta chains were read from a single sample in a study of shared clonotypes between healthy human individuals. Libraries were prepared by immunoSEQ multiplex PCR; TCRdb keeps only in-frame clonotypes and omits some of them. The sample includes about 2.4 million clones, 90% to 95% seen only once; the top ten take about 0.39%. Sequences were obtained from naive CD4+ T cells from PBMCs. The receptors shown here come from a man aged 18 to 29 in good health. Some clones in this sample may be carry-over from other donors' samples. Each CDR3 is given with its conserved first and last residue. D genes are given only for firm matches. For some rows the clone size is stated as once, few or many, or as a class when expanded; others skip it.

D gene,V gene,J gene,clone size,CDR3 protein,CDR3 DNA
.,TRBV10-3,TRBJ1-1,once,CAIKAGAQNTEAFF,TGTGCCATCAAGGCAGGGGCTCAGAACACTGAAGCTTTCTTT
.,TRBV4-3,TRBJ1-4,.,CASSQDEATNEKLFF,TGCGCCAGCAGCCAAGACGAAGCAACTAATGAAAAACTGTTTTTT
.,TRBV12-5,TRBJ2-3,.,CASPEGYRADTQYF,TGTGCTAGTCCTGAAGGTTACAGGGCAGATACGCAGTATTTT
TRBD1,TRBV7-9,TRBJ1-4,.,CASSEDRGRRRTNEKLFF,TGTGCCAGCAGCGAAGACAGGGGGAGAAGAAGAACTAATGAAAAACTGTTTTTT
.,TRBV12-5,TRBJ2-1,.,CASGSGSRDLYNEQFF,TGTGCTAGTGGTTCCGGATCCCGGGACTTATACAATGAGCAGTTCTTC
TRBD2,TRBV7-3,TRBJ2-2,once,CASSGGTSGSSGGELFF,TGTGCCAGCAGCGGCGGGACTAGCGGGAGTTCAGGCGGGGAGCTGTTTTTT
.,TRBV12-5,TRBJ1-5,.,CASGTDFQPQHF,TGTGCTAGTGGTACCGACTTTCAGCCCCAGCATTTT
.,TRBV25-1,TRBJ1-4,.,CASRGAGTEKLFF,TGTGCCAGCAGGGGGGCAGGGACCGAAAAACTGTTTTTT
TRBD1,TRBV5-1,TRBJ2-7,.,CASSLGQGAYEQYF,TGCGCCAGCAGCCTGGGACAGGGGGCGTACGAGCAGTACTTC
TRBD2,TRBV7-6,TRBJ2-1,.,CASSLDSGRANEQFF,TGTGCCAGCAGCTTAGATAGCGGGAGGGCCAATGAGCAGTTCTTC
TRBD1,TRBV5-5,TRBJ2-7,.,CASSPQTGWNEQYF,TGTGCCAGCAGCCCTCAGACAGGGTGGAACGAGCAGTACTTC
TRBD2,TRBV7-2,TRBJ2-1,.,CASRQAAGLAGKWNEQFF,TGTGCCAGCAGACAAGCGGCCGGACTAGCGGGAAAGTGGAATGAGCAGTTCTTC
TRBD2,TRBV9,TRBJ2-1,.,CASSVRASGYNEQFF,TGTGCCAGCAGCGTACGTGCTAGCGGCTACAATGAGCAGTTCTTC
TRBD2,TRBV5-8,TRBJ2-3,.,CASSLGGRGTDTQYF,TGTGCCAGCAGCTTGGGCGGGAGGGGCACAGATACGCAGTATTTT
TRBD1,TRBV7-9,TRBJ2-1,.,CASSGTGSYNEQFF,TGTGCCAGCAGCGGGACAGGGTCTTACAATGAGCAGTTCTTC
TRBD1,TRBV29-1,TRBJ2-5,.,CSLTGEGETQYF,TGCAGCCTGACAGGGGAAGGAGAGACCCAGTACTTC
TRBD2,TRBV2,TRBJ2-2,.,CASKAGETYGELFF,TGTGCCAGCAAGGCGGGAGAGACTTATGGGGAGCTGTTTTTT
TRBD2,TRBV7-8,TRBJ2-7,.,CASSLAGTSEPYEQYF,TGTGCCAGCAGCTTAGCCGGGACTAGCGAACCCTACGAGCAGTACTTC
.,TRBV2,TRBJ2-7,.,CASEQSYEQYF,TGTGCCAGCGAACAGAGCTACGAGCAGTACTTC
TRBD2,TRBV9,TRBJ2-1,once,CASSVAQASGEQFF,TGTGCCAGCAGCGTAGCGCAGGCTAGCGGGGAGCAGTTCTTC
.,TRBV27,TRBJ2-7,.,CASSPTGTAVYEQYF,TGTGCCAGCAGCCCCACCGGGACGGCCGTCTACGAGCAGTACTTC
TRBD1,TRBV4-3,TRBJ1-1,.,CASSHLGGQTEAFF,TGCGCCAGCAGCCACCTAGGGGGCCAGACTGAAGCTTTCTTT
.,TRBV28,TRBJ1-2,.,CATTPRANLANYGYTF,TGTGCCACCACCCCAAGGGCGAATTTAGCTAACTATGGCTACACCTTC
.,TRBV27,TRBJ1-5,.,CASSLNQPQHF,TGTGCCAGCAGTTTAAACCAGCCCCAGCATTTT
.,TRBV19,TRBJ2-2,.,CASSTVLAGELFF,TGTGCCAGTAGTACCGTGCTGGCCGGGGAGCTGTTTTTT
.,TRBV5-1,TRBJ2-1,once,CASSLIPSNNEQFF,TGCGCCAGCAGCTTGATTCCTAGTAACAATGAGCAGTTCTTC
.,TRBV30,TRBJ2-7,.,CAWSPGPYEQYF,TGTGCCTGGAGTCCGGGACCCTACGAGCAGTACTTC
.,TRBV18,TRBJ2-7,.,CASSPPGPGVRYEQYF,TGTGCCAGCTCACCACCGGGTCCAGGGGTTAGGTACGAGCAGTACTTC
.,TRBV28,TRBJ2-7,.,CASSQTGKSSYEQYF,TGTGCCAGCAGTCAAACAGGGAAGAGCTCCTACGAGCAGTACTTC
.,TRBV25-1,TRBJ2-4,.,CASSEDGGAKNIQYF,TGTGCCAGCAGTGAAGACGGGGGAGCCAAAAACATTCAGTACTTC
.,TRBV28,TRBJ1-1,.,CASFPAVNTEAFF,TGTGCCAGCTTCCCTGCAGTGAACACTGAAGCTTTCTTT
.,TRBV5-1,TRBJ1-3,.,CASSFGVSGISGNTIYF,TGCGCCAGCAGCTTTGGGGTTAGCGGAATCTCTGGAAACACCATATATTTT
.,TRBV19,TRBJ1-2,.,CASSPEQGYGYTF,TGTGCCAGTAGTCCTGAACAGGGCTATGGCTACACCTTC
TRBD2,TRBV7-8,TRBJ2-7,.,CASSFRGGGAGVRLNEQYF,TGTGCCAGCAGCTTCCGGGGGGGAGGAGCGGGAGTCCGATTGAACGAGCAGTACTTC
.,TRBV4-2,TRBJ2-7,.,CASSQSRTGSSGFLSYEQYF,TGTGCCAGCAGCCAATCCCGGACGGGGTCGAGTGGGTTCCTCTCCTACGAGCAGTACTTC
.,TRBV18,TRBJ2-2,.,CASSLLVPGTTGELFF,TGTGCCAGCTCACTGCTAGTACCAGGGACCACCGGGGAGCTGTTTTTT
.,TRBV13,TRBJ2-7,once,CASSPRGQRDSYEQYF,TGTGCCAGCAGCCCACGTGGACAGCGTGATTCCTACGAGCAGTACTTC
TRBD1,TRBV27,TRBJ1-6,.,CASSPTRTGGAWNSPLHF,TGTGCCAGCAGTCCAACCCGGACAGGGGGCGCTTGGAATTCACCCCTCCACTTT
TRBD1,TRBV7-2,TRBJ2-2,.,CASSIQGALNTGELFF,TGTGCCAGCAGCATCCAGGGGGCCTTAAACACCGGGGAGCTGTTTTTT
.,TRBV2,TRBJ2-7,.,CASRQAGTELEQYF,TGTGCCAGCAGGCAAGCGGGGACAGAGCTCGAGCAGTACTTC
.,TRBV6-5,TRBJ2-5,.,CASSLRDWETQYF,TGTGCCAGCTCTCTCCGGGATTGGGAGACCCAGTACTTC
.,TRBV9,TRBJ2-3,.,CASSNRLGGDTQYF,TGTGCCAGCAGCAACCGCTTGGGCGGAGATACGCAGTATTTT
.,TRBV21-1,TRBJ1-5,once,CASSKRSGGVISNQPQHF,TGTGCCAGCAGCAAAAGGAGTGGGGGGGTAATTAGCAATCAGCCCCAGCATTTT
.,TRBV5-1,TRBJ2-5,.,CASSFNEETQYF,TGCGCCAGCAGCTTTAATGAAGAGACCCAGTACTTC
.,TRBV27,TRBJ1-2,.,CASSPTPGLRGYTF,TGTGCCAGCAGCCCGACTCCCGGGCTGAGAGGCTACACCTTC
TRBD1,TRBV28,TRBJ1-2,once,CASSRDRGYGYTF,TGTGCCAGCAGCAGGGACAGGGGCTATGGCTACACCTTC
.,TRBV7-9,TRBJ1-5,.,CASSTLTGNQPQHF,TGTGCCAGCAGCACCCTCACAGGGAATCAGCCCCAGCATTTT
.,TRBV28,TRBJ1-6,.,CASSLQETPLHF,TGTGCCAGCAGTTTGCAAGAGACACCCCTCCACTTT
.,TRBV6-5,TRBJ1-5,.,CASSLTGRGQPQHF,TGTGCCAGCAGTCTAACAGGGCGAGGTCAGCCCCAGCATTTT
TRBD2,TRBV7-2,TRBJ2-1,.,CASSFSSGTYNEQFF,TGTGCCAGCAGCTTTTCTAGCGGGACCTACAATGAGCAGTTCTTC
TRBD1,TRBV5-1,TRBJ2-2,.,CASRPGQGNGELFF,TGCGCCAGCCGGCCGGGACAGGGGAACGGGGAGCTGTTTTTT
.,TRBV7-3,TRBJ2-1,once,CASSPQLAGNEQFF,TGTGCCAGCAGCCCCCAGCTGGCGGGTAATGAGCAGTTCTTC
.,TRBV7-3,TRBJ1-2,.,CASSPGDVNYGYTF,TGTGCCAGCAGCCCCGGGGACGTGAACTATGGCTACACCTTC
.,TRBV6-6,TRBJ2-5,.,CASSYRYGQQETQYF,TGTGCCAGCAGTTACCGATACGGACAGCAAGAGACCCAGTACTTC
.,TRBV11-2,TRBJ2-7,.,CASSSARGSYEQYF,TGTGCCAGCAGCTCGGCAAGAGGATCCTACGAGCAGTACTTC